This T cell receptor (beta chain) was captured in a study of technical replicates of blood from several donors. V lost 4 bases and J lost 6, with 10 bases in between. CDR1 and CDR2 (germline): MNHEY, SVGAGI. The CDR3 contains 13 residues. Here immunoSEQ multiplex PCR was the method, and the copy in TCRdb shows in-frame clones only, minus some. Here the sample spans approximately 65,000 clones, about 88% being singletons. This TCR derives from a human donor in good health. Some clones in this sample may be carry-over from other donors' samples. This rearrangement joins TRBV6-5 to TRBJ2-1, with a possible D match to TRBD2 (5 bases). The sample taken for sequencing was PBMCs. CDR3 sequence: CASSSTSANEQFF. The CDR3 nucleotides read TGTGCCAGCAGTTCCACTAGTGCCAATGAGCAGTTCTTC.